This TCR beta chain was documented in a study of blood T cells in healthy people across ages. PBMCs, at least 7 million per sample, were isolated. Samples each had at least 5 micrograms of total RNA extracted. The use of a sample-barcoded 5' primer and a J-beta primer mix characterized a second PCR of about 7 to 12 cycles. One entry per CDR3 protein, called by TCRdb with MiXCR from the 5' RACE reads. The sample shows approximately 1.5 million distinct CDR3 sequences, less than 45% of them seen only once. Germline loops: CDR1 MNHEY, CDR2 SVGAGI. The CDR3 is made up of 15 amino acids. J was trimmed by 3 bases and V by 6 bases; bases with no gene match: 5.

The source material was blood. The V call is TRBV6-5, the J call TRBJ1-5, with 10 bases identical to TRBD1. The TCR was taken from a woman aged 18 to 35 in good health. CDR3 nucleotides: TGTGCCAGCAGGCCAGACAGGGGGCACAATCAGCCCCAGCATTTT. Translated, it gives CASRPDRGHNQPQHF.